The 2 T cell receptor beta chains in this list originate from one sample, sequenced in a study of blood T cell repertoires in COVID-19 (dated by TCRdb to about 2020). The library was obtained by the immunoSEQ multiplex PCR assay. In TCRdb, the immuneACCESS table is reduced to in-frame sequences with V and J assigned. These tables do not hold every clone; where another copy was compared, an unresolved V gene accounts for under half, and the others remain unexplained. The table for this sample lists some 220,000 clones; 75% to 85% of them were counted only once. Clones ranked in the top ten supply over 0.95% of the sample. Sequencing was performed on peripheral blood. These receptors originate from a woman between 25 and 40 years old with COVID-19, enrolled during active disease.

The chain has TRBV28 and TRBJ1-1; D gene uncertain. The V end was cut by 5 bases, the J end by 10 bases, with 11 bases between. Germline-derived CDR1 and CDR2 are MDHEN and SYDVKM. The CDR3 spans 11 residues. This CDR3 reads CASSPQASAFF. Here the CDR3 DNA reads TGTGCCAGCAGTCCTCAGGCCTCAGCTTTCTTT.

As DNA, the CDR3 is TGTGCCAGCAGCGTAAAACACACCCAAGAGACCCAGTACTTC. Translated, it gives CASSVKHTQETQYF. The chain employs TRBV9 and TRBJ2-5; D unresolved. Trimming shortened V by 1 base and J by 1 base, and 8 bases separated the two germline ends. CDR1 and CDR2 from the germline V gene are SGDLS and YYNGEE. There are 14 residues in the CDR3. The variable domain in full, completed from reference TRBV9 and TRBJ2-5, reads DSGVTQTPKHLITATGQRVTLRCSPRSGDLSVYWYQQSLDQGLQFLIQYYNGEERAKGNILERFSAQQFPDLHSELNLSSLELGDSALYFCASSVKHTQETQYFGPGTRLLVL.